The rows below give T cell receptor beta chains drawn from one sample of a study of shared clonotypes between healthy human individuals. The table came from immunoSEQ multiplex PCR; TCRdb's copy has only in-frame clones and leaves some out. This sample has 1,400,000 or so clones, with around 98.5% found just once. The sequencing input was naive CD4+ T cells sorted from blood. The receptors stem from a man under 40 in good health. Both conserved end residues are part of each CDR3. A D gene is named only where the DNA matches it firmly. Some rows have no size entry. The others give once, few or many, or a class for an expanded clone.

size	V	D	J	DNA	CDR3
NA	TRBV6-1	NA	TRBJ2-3	TGTGCCAGCACCATAGACCCCTTGGGCTCCGATACGCAGTATTTT	CASTIDPLGSDTQYF
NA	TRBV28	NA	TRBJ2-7	TGTGCCAGCAGTTTTAAGAATCGGCGCTCCTACGAGCAGTACTTC	CASSFKNRRSYEQYF
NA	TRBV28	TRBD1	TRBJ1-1	TGTGCCAGCAGGACAGGGGGCTTTGAAGCTTTCTTT	CASRTGGFEAFF
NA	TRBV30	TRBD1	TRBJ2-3	TGTGCCGTGAGTTGGGCAGGGGGCCCAGATACGCAGTATTTT	CAVSWAGGPDTQYF
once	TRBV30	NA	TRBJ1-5	TGTGCCTGGAGTGACCCGAGGGGGGTACAGAATCAGCCCCAGCATTTT	CAWSDPRGVQNQPQHF
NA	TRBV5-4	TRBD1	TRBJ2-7	TGTGCCAGCAGATCTTTTACAGGGGGCTACGAGCAGTACTTC	CASRSFTGGYEQYF
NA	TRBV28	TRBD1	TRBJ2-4	TGTGCCAGCAGTTTTACAGGGGTGGCCAAAAACATTCAGTACTTC	CASSFTGVAKNIQYF
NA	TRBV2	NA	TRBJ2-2	TGTGCCAGCTGGGAGTCTTTACAGCGTTTGCTGTTTTTT	CASWESLQRLLFF
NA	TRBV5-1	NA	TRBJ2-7	TGCGCCAGCAGCCTGCCGGCGTCCTCCGAGCAGTACTTC	CASSLPASSEQYF
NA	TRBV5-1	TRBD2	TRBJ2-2	TGCGCCAGCAGCAAGGGACTAGCGAACGGGGAGCTGTTTTTT	CASSKGLANGELFF
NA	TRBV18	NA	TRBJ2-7	TGTGCCAGCTCACCAGCAATGAAGGCTGGCGAGCAGTACTTC	CASSPAMKAGEQYF
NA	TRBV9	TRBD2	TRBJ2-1	TGTGCCAGCAGCGTACTAGGGACTAGCGTTAGTGAGCAGTTCTTC	CASSVLGTSVSEQFF
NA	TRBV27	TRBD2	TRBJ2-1	TGTGCCAGCAGTCGGCGGACTAGCGGGAGCCCTGAGCAGTTCTTC	CASSRRTSGSPEQFF
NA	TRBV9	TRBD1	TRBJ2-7	TGTGCCAGCAGCGTCGACTCGACAGGGTACGAGCAGTACTTC	CASSVDSTGYEQYF
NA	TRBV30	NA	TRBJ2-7	TGTGCCTGGGGACACTCCCGGCAGGGCTACGAGCAGTACTTC	CAWGHSRQGYEQYF
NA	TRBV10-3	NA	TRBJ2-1	TGTGCCATCAGTGCCCCGGCCGCCCCTAGTGAGCAGTTCTTC	CAISAPAAPSEQFF
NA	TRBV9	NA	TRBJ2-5	TGTGCCAGCAGTGGCGGGCCACAAGAGACCCAGTACTTC	CASSGGPQETQYF
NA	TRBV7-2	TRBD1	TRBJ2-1	TGTGCCAGCAGCTTAGGCCGACAGGGCCTACTTAACAATGAGCAGTTCTTC	CASSLGRQGLLNNEQFF
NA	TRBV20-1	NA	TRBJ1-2	TGCAGTGCCCCCGCGATAGGCTACACCTTC	CSAPAIGYTF
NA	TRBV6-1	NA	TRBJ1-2	TGTGCCAGCAGTGAGTTAAGGGTGACGGACTATGGCTACACCTTC	CASSELRVTDYGYTF
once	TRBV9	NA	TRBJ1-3	TGTGCCAGCGCGTTGGGCGACACCATATATTTT	CASALGDTIYF
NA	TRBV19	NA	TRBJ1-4	TGTGCCAGTAGTACCGTGGGCTCAACTAATGAAAAACTGTTTTTT	CASSTVGSTNEKLFF
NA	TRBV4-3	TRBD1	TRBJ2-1	TGCGCCAGCAGCCATGCCCGGGACAGGGGCTACAATGAGCAGTTCTTC	CASSHARDRGYNEQFF
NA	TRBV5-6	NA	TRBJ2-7	TGTGCCAGCAGCTGGGGTTTGAGGGGTTCCTACGAGCAGTACTTC	CASSWGLRGSYEQYF
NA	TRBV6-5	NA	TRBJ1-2	TGTGCCAGCAGTTACTCGATCACGGATTATGGCTACACCTTC	CASSYSITDYGYTF
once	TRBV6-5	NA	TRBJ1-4	TGTGCCAGCAGTTACTCGGCAGGTTATGAAAAACTGTTTTTT	CASSYSAGYEKLFF
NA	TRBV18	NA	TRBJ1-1	TGTGCCAGCTCACCATTAGTAGGCACACGCACAGCGGTTACTGAAGCTTTCTTT	CASSPLVGTRTAVTEAFF
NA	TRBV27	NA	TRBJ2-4	TGTGCCAGCAGTATAAGTAGGGGGGCCAAAAACATTCAGTACTTC	CASSISRGAKNIQYF
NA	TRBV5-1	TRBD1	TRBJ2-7	TGCGCCAGCAGCCCTAGACAGGGAAACTCCTACGAGCAGTACTTC	CASSPRQGNSYEQYF
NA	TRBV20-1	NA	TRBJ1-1	TGCAGTGCCGGGGAGGACACTGAAGCTTTCTTT	CSAGEDTEAFF
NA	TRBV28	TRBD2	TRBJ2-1	TGTGCCAGCAGTTTATGGGCTAGCGGGAGGGGTGAGCAGTTCTTC	CASSLWASGRGEQFF
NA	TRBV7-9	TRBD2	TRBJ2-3	TGTGCCAGCCATCGGTTGACTAGCGGTGCAGATACGCAGTATTTT	CASHRLTSGADTQYF
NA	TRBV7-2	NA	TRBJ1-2	TGTGCCAGCAGCTTATATGGACCAGGGGCTGGCTACACCTTC	CASSLYGPGAGYTF
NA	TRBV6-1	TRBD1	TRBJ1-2	TGTGCCAGCAGGACAGGGCAGGGCTACACCTTC	CASRTGQGYTF
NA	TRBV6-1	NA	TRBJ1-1	TGTGCCAGCAGCGAACAGACAGGTTTGAACACTGAAGCTTTCTTT	CASSEQTGLNTEAFF
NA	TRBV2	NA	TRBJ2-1	TGTGCCAGCAGTGATTCCCTTGGTGAGCAGTTCTTC	CASSDSLGEQFF
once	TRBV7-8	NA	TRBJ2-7	TGTGCCAGCAGCTTAGTTGTATCCGAGCAGTACTTC	CASSLVVSEQYF
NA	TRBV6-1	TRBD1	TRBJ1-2	TGTGCCAGCAGGACGGACAGGGCCCCCTATGGCTACACCTTC	CASRTDRAPYGYTF
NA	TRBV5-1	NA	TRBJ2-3	TGCGCCAGCAGCTTGGAGGGTGTTACGCAGTATTTT	CASSLEGVTQYF
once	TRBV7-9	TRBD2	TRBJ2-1	TGTGCCAGCAGCACCGGGACTAGCGGGAGCTCCAATGAGCAGTTCTTC	CASSTGTSGSSNEQFF
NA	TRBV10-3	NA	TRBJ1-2	TGTGCCATCAGTGAAGGTGGCAGGGCCCTTAGTTATGGCTACACCTTC	CAISEGGRALSYGYTF
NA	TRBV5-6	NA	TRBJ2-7	TGTGCCAGCAGCTTGTGGGAAACCGTTTCGGAGTACTTC	CASSLWETVSEYF
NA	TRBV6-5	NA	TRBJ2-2	TGTGCCAGCAGTCACCGAACCGGGGAGCTGTTTTTT	CASSHRTGELFF
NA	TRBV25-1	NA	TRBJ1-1	TGTGCCAGCAGTGAATTCGAAAGGGCCGGTGGCGCTTTCTTT	CASSEFERAGGAFF
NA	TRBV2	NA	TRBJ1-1	TGTGCCAGCGACGCTCCAGTGCCGTGGCCCACTGAAGCTTTCTTT	CASDAPVPWPTEAFF
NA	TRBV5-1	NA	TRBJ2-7	TGCGCCAGCAGCAGCCCCCACGAGCAGTACTTC	CASSSPHEQYF
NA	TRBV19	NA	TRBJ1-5	TGTGCCAGTAGTATAGGGGATCTCAGCAATCAGCCCCAGCATTTT	CASSIGDLSNQPQHF
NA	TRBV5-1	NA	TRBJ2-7	TGCGCCAGCAGCTTGAGAGGGGGCTCCTACGAGCAGTACTTC	CASSLRGGSYEQYF
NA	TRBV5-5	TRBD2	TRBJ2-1	TGTGCCAGCAGCTTTACTAGCGGCCAAAATGAGCAGTTCTTC	CASSFTSGQNEQFF